The 20 T cell receptor beta chains below were found in one sample sequenced in a study of response to subunit inactivated influenza vaccine. TCRdb itself ran the RT-PCR reads through MiXCR, one entry per CDR3 protein. In the table there are fewer than 200,000 distinct CDR3 sequences, 7.5% to 10% of which are singletons. The sequenced sample was non-naive T cells sorted from PBMCs, obtained on the day of vaccination. All receptors come from a man between 50 and 59 years old who received an inactivated influenza vaccine.

This clonotype has at least ten counts. The genes are TRBV27 and TRBJ2-5; TRBD1 matches at 9 bases. V lost 4 bases to trimming and J lost 5 bases; unmatched junction nucleotides: 8. Germline-derived CDR1 and CDR2 are MNHEY and SMNVEV (reference sequence). This CDR3 has 15 residues. CDR3 in DNA: TGTGCCAGCAGTTCATGGACAGGGGTTGGTGAGACCCAGTACTTC. Its translation: CASSSWTGVGETQYF.

The rearrangement links TRBV6-4 to TRBJ1-2; D possibly corresponds to TRBD1 (6 bases). Germline CDR1 reads MRHNA; CDR2 reads SNTAGT. V was pared by 5 bases and J by 6 bases, with 25 bases between. The CDR3 covers 17 residues. The DNA of the CDR3 is TGTGCCAGCAGTCGCTCAAGAAGGGCCAGGGGACTGGATGGCTACACCTTC. It translates to CASSRSRRARGLDGYTF.

The rearrangement joins TRBV19 to TRBJ2-5, with 8 bases aligning to TRBD2. After removal of 1 base from V and 5 bases from J, the junction contained 6 bases not matched to a gene. The CDR3 loop spans 15 amino acids. Germline-derived CDR1 and CDR2 are LNHDA and SQIVND (reference sequence). In DNA, the CDR3 is TGTGCCAGTAGTATAGGCGGGGGGATGATTGAGACCCAGTACTTC. Translated: CASSIGGGMIETQYF.

This clonotype came up a few times. The rearrangement joins TRBV5-1 to TRBJ2-2; 11 bases are shared with TRBD1. The V gene end was trimmed by 3 bases and the J gene end by 6 bases; junction bases not matched to a gene: 4. Germline-derived CDR1 and CDR2 are SGHRS and YFSETQ. The CDR3 is made up of 15 amino acids. CDR3 sequence reads: CASSWGQGGSGELFF. The CDR3 DNA is TGCGCCAGCAGCTGGGGACAGGGGGGATCCGGGGAGCTGTTTTTT. Full variable domain (rest looked up from reference TRBV5-1 and TRBJ2-2): KAGVTQTPRYLIKTRGQQVTLSCSPISGHRSVSWYQQTPGQGLQFLFEYFSETQRNKGNFPGRFSGRQFSNSRSEMNVSTLELGDSALYLCASSWGQGGSGELFFGEGSRLTVL.

This clonotype was detected a few times. The J gene is TRBJ2-7, the V gene TRBV6-2 or TRBV6-3; D is perhaps TRBD1 (6 bases). Germline V lookup: CDR1 MNHEY, CDR2 SVGEGT. This CDR3 contains 14 residues. The V end lost 3 bases, the J end lost 7 bases, and 16 bases lay between the germline ends. CDR3 DNA: TGTGCCAGCAGTTATCTAGGACAGTCCGAAGAGCAGTACTTC. The encoded protein is CASSYLGQSEEQYF.

This clonotype was counted a few times. CDR3 sequence: CASGPDRVMNTEAFF. The CDR3 nucleotides are TGTGCCAGCGGACCGGACAGGGTCATGAACACTGAAGCTTTCTTT. This chain connects TRBV7-2 to TRBJ1-1; 8 nucleotides match TRBD1. V gave up 8 bases and J gave up 0 bases; unmatched junction bases: 8. Germline values: CDR1 SGHTA, CDR2 FQGNSA. CDR3 length equals 15 residues.

This clonotype was detected many times. This rearrangement joins TRBV6-2 or TRBV6-3 to TRBJ1-1; D perhaps matches TRBD1 (5 bases). Germline V CDR1 and CDR2: MNHEY, SVGEGT. The length of the CDR3 is 14 residues. The V end was cut by 0 bases, the J end by 4 bases, with 9 bases between. CDR3 loop: CASSYSTGTTEAFF. CDR3 bases: TGTGCCAGCAGTTACTCTACGGGGACCACTGAAGCTTTCTTT.

A few counts support this clonotype. CDR3 protein: CASRLVRDTEAFF. CDR3 bases: TGTGCCAGCAGGTTGGTAAGAGACACTGAAGCTTTCTTT. This rearrangement joins TRBV12-3 or TRBV12-4 to TRBJ1-1; D remains unclear. V lost 6 bases and J lost 3, with 11 bases in between. The CDR3 sequence is 13 residues long.

This clonotype was observed a handful of times. J is TRBJ2-7 and V is TRBV7-8; perhaps TRBD1 as D (6 bases). CDR3 length equals 15 residues. In germline, CDR1 is SGHVS, CDR2 FQNEAQ. The V end lost 4 bases, the J end lost 2 bases, and 15 bases lay between the germline ends. Here the CDR3 DNA reads TGTGCCAGCAGCTCTGGGTGGGGACACACCTACGAGCAGTACTTC. This codes for CASSSGWGHTYEQYF.

This clonotype was observed a few times. The chain links TRBV20-1 to TRBJ2-7, with D possibly being TRBD1 or TRBD2 (5 bases each). CDR1 is DFQATT, CDR2 SNEGSKA, per germline (reference sequence). Deletions cut 6 bases from V and 3 bases from J, with 9 bases between. The CDR3 extends over 11 amino acids. The CDR3: CSAGDVYEQYF. CDR3 nucleotides: TGCAGTGCGGGGGACGTCTACGAGCAGTACTTC.

J is TRBJ2-1 and V is TRBV20-1; 7 positions agree with TRBD2. In germline, CDR1 is DFQATT, CDR2 SNEGSKA (reference sequence). V lost 4 bases and J lost 9; bases outside the gene matches: 12. The CDR3 is 14 residues long. The chain's CDR3 is CSAKAGYPDGEQFF. The CDR3 coding sequence is TGCAGTGCTAAAGCGGGGTACCCGGACGGTGAGCAGTTCTTC.

This clonotype was seen repeatedly, ten times or more. The chain joins TRBV3-1 to TRBJ2-7, with 7 bases identical to TRBD1. Germline CDR1 and CDR2: LGHDT and YNNKEL (reference sequence). Germline trimming cut 2 bases from V and 5 bases from J; bases unmatched to any gene: 6. The CDR3 is 14 amino acids. Here the CDR3 reads CASSQNNRGHEQYF. In DNA, the CDR3 is TGTGCCAGCAGCCAAAATAACAGGGGCCACGAGCAGTACTTC.

This clonotype occurred many times. This sequence joins TRBV27 and TRBJ2-1; 10 positions agree with TRBD2. CDR1 and CDR2 from the germline V gene are MNHEY and SMNVEV (reference sequence). The trim removed 0 bases at V and 6 bases at J, leaving 5 bases unmatched. The CDR3 loop spans 16 amino acids. In nucleotides, the CDR3 is TGTGCCAGCAGTTTATCGCTAGCGGGGGCCTTCAATGAGCAGTTCTTC. Residues: CASSLSLAGAFNEQFF.

The V gene is TRBV7-2, the J gene TRBJ2-1; D call uncertain. This CDR3 has 14 residues. Trimming shortened V by 1 base and J by 6 bases, and 10 bases separated the two germline ends. CDR1 SGHTA and CDR2 FQGNSA come from the germline V gene. CDR3 nucleotides: TGTGCCAGCAGCTTAGTGAGCGTGATCAATGAGCAGTTCTTC. Residues: CASSLVSVINEQFF.

V gene TRBV30 combines with J gene TRBJ1-1; D ambiguous. The V and J ends lost 2 bases and 5 bases respectively, with 18 bases between them. The CDR3 totals 15 residues. Germline V CDR1 and CDR2: GTSNPN, SVGIG (reference sequence). CDR3 in DNA: TGTGCCTGGAGTCTCGCCGGCGTCGGGTGGACTGAAGCTTTCTTT. The encoded protein is CAWSLAGVGWTEAFF.

This chain links TRBV20-1 with TRBJ2-6, with D unresolved. CDR1 is DFQATT and CDR2 is SNEGSKA in the germline V gene (reference sequence). The length of the CDR3 is 18 residues. Trimming left V 3 bases short and J 0 bases short, with 18 bases between. The CDR3 region is CSARPLGIPSSGANVLTF. For the CDR3, the DNA is TGCAGTGCTAGGCCGCTTGGGATTCCGAGCTCTGGGGCCAACGTCCTGACTTTC.

This clonotype came up a few times. The junction departs from germline at one end; a sequencing error may be responsible. The chain recombines TRBV27 with TRBJ2-1, with 13 bases aligning to TRBD2. The CDR3 length is 13 residues. Germline V gives CDR1 MNHEY, CDR2 SMNVEV (reference sequence). Here the CDR3 reads CASSPTSGGALIF. The CDR3 nucleotides read TGTGCCAGCAGTCCCACTAGCGGGGGGGCTCTGATCTTC.

The rearrangement links TRBV6-2 or TRBV6-3 to TRBJ2-3; weak D call: TRBD1 (6 bases). Trimming stripped 2 bases from V and 9 bases from J, with 18 bases between. The CDR3 sequence is 15 residues long. Germline V lookup: CDR1 MNHEY, CDR2 SVGEGT. This CDR3 reads CASSYGRGSGQTQYF. Written as DNA, the CDR3 is TGTGCCAGCAGTTACGGCCGGGGATCGGGACAAACGCAGTATTTT.

Remarks on this clonotype: Germline is not matched at one junction end, which may reflect a read error. This sequence joins TRBV12-3 or TRBV12-4 and TRBJ2-1; 8 nucleotides align to TRBD2. The CDR3 is made up of 15 amino acids. CDR3: CAISSLAGLGNEQFF. CDR3 nucleotide sequence: TGTGCCATCAGTTCCTTAGCGGGATTGGGAAATGAGCAGTTCTTC.

The chain carries TRBV29-1 and TRBJ2-7, with 10 bases that match TRBD2. CDR3 length: 14 residues. V lost 4 bases to trimming and J lost 3 bases; unmatched junction nucleotides: 6. CDR1 and CDR2 from the germline V gene are SQVTM and ANQGSEA. CDR3 sequence: CSVGASGSVYEQYF. DNA of the CDR3: TGCAGCGTTGGGGCTAGCGGGAGTGTCTACGAGCAGTACTTC.